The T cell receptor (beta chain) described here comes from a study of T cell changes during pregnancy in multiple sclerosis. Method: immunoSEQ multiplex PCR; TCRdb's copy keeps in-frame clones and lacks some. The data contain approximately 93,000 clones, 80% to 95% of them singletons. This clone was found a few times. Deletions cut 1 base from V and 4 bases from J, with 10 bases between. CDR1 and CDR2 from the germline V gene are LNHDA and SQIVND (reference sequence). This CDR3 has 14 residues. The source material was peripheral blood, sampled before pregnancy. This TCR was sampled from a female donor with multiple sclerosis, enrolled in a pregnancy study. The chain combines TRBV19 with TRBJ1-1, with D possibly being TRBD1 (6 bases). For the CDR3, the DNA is TGTGCCAGTAGTATAGTTGGGGGGGCCACTGAAGCTTTCTTT. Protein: CASSIVGGATEAFF.